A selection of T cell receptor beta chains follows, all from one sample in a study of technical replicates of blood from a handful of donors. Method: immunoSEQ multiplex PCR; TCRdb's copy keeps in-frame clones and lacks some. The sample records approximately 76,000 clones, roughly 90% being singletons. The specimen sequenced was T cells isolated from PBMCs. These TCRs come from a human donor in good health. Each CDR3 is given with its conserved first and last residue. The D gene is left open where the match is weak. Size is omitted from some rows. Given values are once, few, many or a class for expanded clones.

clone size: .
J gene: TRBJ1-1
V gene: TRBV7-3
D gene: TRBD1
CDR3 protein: CASSLSQGASNTEAFF
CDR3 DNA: TGTGCCAGCAGCCTATCTCAGGGGGCCTCCAACACTGAAGCTTTCTTT

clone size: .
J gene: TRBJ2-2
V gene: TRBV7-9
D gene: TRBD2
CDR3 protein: CASSPSGRDTGELFF
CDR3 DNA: TGTGCCAGCAGCCCTAGCGGAAGGGACACCGGGGAGCTGTTTTTT

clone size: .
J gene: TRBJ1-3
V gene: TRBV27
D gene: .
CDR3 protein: CASSPSSGNTIYF
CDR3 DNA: TGTGCCAGCAGTCCCTCCTCTGGAAACACCATATATTTT

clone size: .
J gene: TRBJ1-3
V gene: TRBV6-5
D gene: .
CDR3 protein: CASSSSAIQSGNTIYF
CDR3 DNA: TGTGCCAGCAGTTCATCGGCGATACAGTCTGGAAACACCATATATTTT

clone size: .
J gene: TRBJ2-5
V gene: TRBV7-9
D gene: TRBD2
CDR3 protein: CASSLAVAGEGETQYF
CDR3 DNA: TGTGCCAGCAGCTTAGCGGTAGCGGGAGAGGGAGAGACCCAGTACTTC

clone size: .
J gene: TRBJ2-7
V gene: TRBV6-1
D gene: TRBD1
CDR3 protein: CAGGREHVYEQYF
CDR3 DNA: TGTGCAGGGGGCAGGGAGCATGTTTACGAGCAGTACTTC

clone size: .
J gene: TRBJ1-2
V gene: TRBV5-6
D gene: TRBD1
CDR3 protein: CASSLTTGLYGYTF
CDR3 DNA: TGTGCCAGCAGCCTGACGACAGGGTTGTATGGCTACACCTTC

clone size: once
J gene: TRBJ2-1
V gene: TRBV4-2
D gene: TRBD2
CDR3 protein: CASSQDIRTSGGVNEQFF
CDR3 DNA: TGTGCCAGCAGCCAAGATATAAGAACCAGCGGGGGGGTAAATGAGCAGTTCTTC

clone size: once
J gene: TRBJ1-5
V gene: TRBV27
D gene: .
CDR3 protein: CASSLLGRNQPQHF
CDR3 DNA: TGTGCCAGCAGTTTATTGGGGCGCAATCAGCCCCAGCATTTT

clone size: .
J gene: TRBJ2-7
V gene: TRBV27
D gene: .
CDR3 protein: CASSLDSGVRYF
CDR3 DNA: TGTGCCAGCAGTTTAGATTCAGGGGTGCGGTACTTC

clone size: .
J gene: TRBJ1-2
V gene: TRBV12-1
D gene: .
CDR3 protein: CASSGLGLIYGYTF
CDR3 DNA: TGTGCCAGCAGCGGGCTGGGACTGATTTATGGCTACACCTTC

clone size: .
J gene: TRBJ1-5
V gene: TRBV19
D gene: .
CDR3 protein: CASSDQTDQPQHF
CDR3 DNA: TGTGCCAGTAGTGACCAGACAGATCAGCCCCAGCATTTT

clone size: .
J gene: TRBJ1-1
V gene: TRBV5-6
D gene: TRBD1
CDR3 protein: CASSLVTGAPNTEAFF
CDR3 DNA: TGTGCCAGCAGCTTGGTAACAGGGGCTCCGAACACTGAAGCTTTCTTT

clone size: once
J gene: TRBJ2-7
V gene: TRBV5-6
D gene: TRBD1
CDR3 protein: CASSTHRGNEQYF
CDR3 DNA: TGTGCCAGCAGCACCCACAGGGGAAACGAGCAGTACTTC

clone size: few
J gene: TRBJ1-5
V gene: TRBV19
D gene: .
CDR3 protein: CASTSGPGVTSNQPQHF
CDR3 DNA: TGTGCCAGTACCTCCGGGCCGGGGGTGACCAGCAATCAGCCCCAGCATTTT

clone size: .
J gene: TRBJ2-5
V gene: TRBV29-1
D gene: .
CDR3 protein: CSGTLWETQYF
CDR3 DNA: TGCAGCGGCACTCTGTGGGAGACCCAGTACTTC

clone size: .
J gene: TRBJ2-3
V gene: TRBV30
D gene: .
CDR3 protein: CAAGNGGTDTQYF
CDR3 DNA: TGTGCCGCAGGGAATGGAGGCACAGATACGCAGTATTTT

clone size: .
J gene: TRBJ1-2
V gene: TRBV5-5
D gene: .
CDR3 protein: CASSLDRVGYGYTF
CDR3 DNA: TGTGCCAGCAGCTTGGACAGGGTCGGATATGGCTACACCTTC

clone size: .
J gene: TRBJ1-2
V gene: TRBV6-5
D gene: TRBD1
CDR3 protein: CASRIDRGGGYTF
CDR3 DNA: TGTGCCAGCAGAATCGACAGGGGAGGTGGCTACACCTTC

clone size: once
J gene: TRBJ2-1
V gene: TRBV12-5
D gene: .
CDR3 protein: CASGLVLGEVNNEQFF
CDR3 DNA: TGTGCTAGTGGTTTGGTACTGGGGGAGGTCAACAATGAGCAGTTCTTC

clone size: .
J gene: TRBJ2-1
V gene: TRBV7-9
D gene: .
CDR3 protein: CASSLSLENEQFF
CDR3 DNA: TGTGCCAGCAGCTTATCTCTTGAGAATGAGCAGTTCTTC

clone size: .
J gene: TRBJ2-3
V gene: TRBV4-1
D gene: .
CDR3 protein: CASSQDSGGNTQYF
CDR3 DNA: TGCGCCAGCAGCCAAGACTCAGGGGGGAATACGCAGTATTTT

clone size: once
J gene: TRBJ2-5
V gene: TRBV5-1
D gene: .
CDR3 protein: CASSFLSLQETQYF
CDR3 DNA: TGCGCCAGCAGCTTCCTCAGTCTCCAAGAGACCCAGTACTTC

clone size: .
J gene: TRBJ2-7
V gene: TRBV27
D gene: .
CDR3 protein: CASSFLQGEQYF
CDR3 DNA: TGTGCCAGCAGTTTTTTGCAGGGCGAGCAGTACTTC

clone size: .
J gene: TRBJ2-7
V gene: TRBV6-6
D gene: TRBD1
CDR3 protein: CASRRGTGPSYEQYF
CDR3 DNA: TGTGCCAGCAGGCGTGGGACAGGCCCTTCCTACGAGCAGTACTTC

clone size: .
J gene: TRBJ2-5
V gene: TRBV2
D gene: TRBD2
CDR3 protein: CASKTSGGLYQETQYF
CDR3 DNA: TGTGCCAGCAAGACTAGCGGGGGACTGTACCAAGAGACCCAGTACTTC

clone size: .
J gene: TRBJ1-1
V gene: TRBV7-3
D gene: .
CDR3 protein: CASSFRQNTEAFF
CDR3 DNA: TGTGCCAGCAGCTTCAGACAGAACACTGAAGCTTTCTTT

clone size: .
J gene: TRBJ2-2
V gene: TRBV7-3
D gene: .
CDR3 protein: CASSPNLKRGTGELFF
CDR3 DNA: TGTGCCAGCAGCCCAAATCTTAAGAGAGGGACCGGGGAGCTGTTTTTT

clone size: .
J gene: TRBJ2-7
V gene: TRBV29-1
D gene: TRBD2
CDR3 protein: CSVGGEQYF
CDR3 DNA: TGCAGCGTCGGGGGGGAGCAGTACTTC

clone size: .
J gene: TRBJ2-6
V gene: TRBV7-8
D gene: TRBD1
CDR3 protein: CASRATGAGANVLTF
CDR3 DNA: TGTGCCAGCAGGGCGACAGGGGCTGGGGCCAACGTCCTGACTTTC

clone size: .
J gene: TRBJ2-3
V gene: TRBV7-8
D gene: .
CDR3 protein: CASSFLSTDTQYF
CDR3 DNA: TGTGCCAGCAGCTTCCTCAGCACAGATACGCAGTATTTT

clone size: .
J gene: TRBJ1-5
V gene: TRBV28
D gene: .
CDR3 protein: CASSLYRALGPSQPQHF
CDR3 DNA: TGTGCCAGCAGTTTATACCGGGCGCTGGGGCCCAGTCAGCCCCAGCATTTT

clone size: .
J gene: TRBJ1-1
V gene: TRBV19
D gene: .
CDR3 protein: CASRMGGRNTEAFF
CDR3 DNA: TGTGCCAGTAGGATGGGAGGGCGGAACACTGAAGCTTTCTTT

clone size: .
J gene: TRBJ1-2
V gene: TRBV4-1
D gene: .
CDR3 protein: CASSPETAINYGYTF
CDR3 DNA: TGCGCCAGCAGCCCGGAGACAGCGATTAACTATGGCTACACCTTC

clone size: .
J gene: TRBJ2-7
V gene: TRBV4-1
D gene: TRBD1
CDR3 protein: CASSGTGSYEQYF
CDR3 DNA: TGCGCCAGCAGCGGGACAGGGTCTTACGAGCAGTACTTC

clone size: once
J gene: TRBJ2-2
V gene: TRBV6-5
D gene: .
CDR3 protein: CASSQNTGELFF
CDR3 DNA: TGTGCCAGCAGTCAGAACACCGGGGAGCTGTTTTTT

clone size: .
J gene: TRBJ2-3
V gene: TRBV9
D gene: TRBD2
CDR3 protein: CASTGSGGDTQYF
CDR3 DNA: TGTGCCAGCACAGGTAGCGGGGGGGATACGCAGTATTTT

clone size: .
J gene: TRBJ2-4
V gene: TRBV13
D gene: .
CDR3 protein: CASSKGVAKNIQYF
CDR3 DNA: TGTGCCAGCAGCAAGGGAGTAGCCAAAAACATTCAGTACTTC

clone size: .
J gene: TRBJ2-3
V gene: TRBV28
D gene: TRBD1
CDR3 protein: CASMKDRGPDTQYF
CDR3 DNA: TGTGCCAGCATGAAGGACAGGGGGCCAGATACGCAGTATTTT

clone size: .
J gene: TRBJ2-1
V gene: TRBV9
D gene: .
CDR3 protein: CASSVGGGTDEQFF
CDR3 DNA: TGTGCCAGCAGCGTAGGGGGGGGCACGGATGAGCAGTTCTTC

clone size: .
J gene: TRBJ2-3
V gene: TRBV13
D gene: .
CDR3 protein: CASSLGEGSTDTQYF
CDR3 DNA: TGTGCCAGCAGCTTAGGCGAGGGCTCCACAGATACGCAGTATTTT

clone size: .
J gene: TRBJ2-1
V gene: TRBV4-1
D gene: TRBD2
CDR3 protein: CASSQATSGSSYNEQFF
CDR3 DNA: TGCGCCAGCAGCCAAGCGACTAGCGGGAGCTCCTACAATGAGCAGTTCTTC

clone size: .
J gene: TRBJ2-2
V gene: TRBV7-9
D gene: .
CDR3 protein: CASSSTGRTGELFF
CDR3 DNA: TGTGCCAGCAGCTCGACAGGGAGGACCGGGGAGCTGTTTTTT

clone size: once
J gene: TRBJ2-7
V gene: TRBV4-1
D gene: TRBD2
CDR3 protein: CASSQDIGGEGRGYEQYF
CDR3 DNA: TGCGCCAGCAGCCAAGATATCGGGGGGGAGGGAAGGGGGTACGAGCAGTACTTC